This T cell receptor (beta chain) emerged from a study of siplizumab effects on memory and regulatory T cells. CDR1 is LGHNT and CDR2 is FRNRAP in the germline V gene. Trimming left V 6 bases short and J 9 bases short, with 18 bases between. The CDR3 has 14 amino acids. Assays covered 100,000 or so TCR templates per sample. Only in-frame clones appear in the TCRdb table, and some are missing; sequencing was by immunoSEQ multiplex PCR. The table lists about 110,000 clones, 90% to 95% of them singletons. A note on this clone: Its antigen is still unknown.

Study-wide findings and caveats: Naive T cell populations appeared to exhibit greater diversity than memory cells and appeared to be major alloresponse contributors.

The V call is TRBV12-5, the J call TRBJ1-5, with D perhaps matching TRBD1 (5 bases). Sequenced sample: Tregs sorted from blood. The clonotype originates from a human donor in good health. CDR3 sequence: CASGPGTPGRPQHF. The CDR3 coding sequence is TGTGCTAGTGGGCCGGGGACTCCCGGGCGGCCCCAGCATTTT.